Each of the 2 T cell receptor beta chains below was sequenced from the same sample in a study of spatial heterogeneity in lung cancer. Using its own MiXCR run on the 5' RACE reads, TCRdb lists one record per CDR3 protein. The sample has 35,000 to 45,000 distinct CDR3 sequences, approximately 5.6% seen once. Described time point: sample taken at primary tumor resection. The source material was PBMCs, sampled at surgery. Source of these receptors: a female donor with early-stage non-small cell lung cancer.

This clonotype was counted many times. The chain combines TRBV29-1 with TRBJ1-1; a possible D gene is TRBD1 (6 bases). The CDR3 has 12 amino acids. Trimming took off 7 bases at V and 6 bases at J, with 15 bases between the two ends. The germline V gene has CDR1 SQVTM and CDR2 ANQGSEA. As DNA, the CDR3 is TGCAGCGCTAGCCGCAGGGGCGCTGAAGCTTTCTTT. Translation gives CSASRRGAEAFF.

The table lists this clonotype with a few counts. Here the CDR3 DNA reads TGTGCCAGCAGTTTAGAGACAGGGGGCTATGGAAACACCATATATTTT. Residues: CASSLETGGYGNTIYF. The chain joins TRBV28 to TRBJ1-3; TRBD1 aligns across 10 bases. Germline V gives CDR1 MDHEN, CDR2 SYDVKM. The CDR3 is made up of 16 amino acids. Losses at the gene ends were 2 bases for V and 3 bases for J; bases not matched to a gene: 4.